Each of the 23 T cell receptor beta chains below was sequenced from the same sample in a study of T cell responses to AZD1222 COVID-19 vaccine. The data were produced by immunoSEQ multiplex PCR, yet TCRdb's version contains in-frame clones alone and is incomplete. Of 140,000 to 150,000 clones listed, 91% are singletons. The starting material was peripheral blood, obtained 28 days after the second dose of the MenACWY control vaccine. The receptor set was obtained from an adult who received the MenACWY meningococcal vaccine as a control.

The chain uses TRBV2 and TRBJ1-1; D is undetermined. This CDR3 has 14 amino acids. Trimming took 5 bases from V and 1 from J, leaving 11 bases between them. Per the germline V gene, CDR1 is SNHLY and CDR2 is FYNNEI. CDR3 in DNA: TGTGCCAGCAGTCGTGAACGGGCGAACACTGAAGCTTTCTTT. Protein: CASSRERANTEAFF.

The chain links TRBV5-1 to TRBJ2-2, with 11 nucleotides matching TRBD2. The CDR3 has 18 amino acids. Germline lookup yields CDR1 SGHRS and CDR2 YFSETQ. The J segment lost 2 bases and the V segment lost 1 base, leaving 7 bases of the junction unmatched. The CDR3 here is CASSLTSGSGGNTGELFF. CDR3 bases: TGCGCCAGCAGCTTGACTAGCGGGAGTGGTGGTAACACCGGGGAGCTGTTTTTT.

The chain uses TRBV10-3 and TRBJ2-3; D assignment may be TRBD1 or TRBD2 (6 bases each). The CDR3 is made up of 14 amino acids. The germline V gene encodes CDR1 ENHRY and CDR2 SYGVKD. Trimming left V 4 bases short and J 6 bases short, with 14 bases between. CDR3 amino acids: CAISGLGAGDTQYF. In DNA form, the CDR3 reads TGTGCCATCAGTGGGTTGGGGGCGGGGGATACGCAGTATTTT.

This clone was found once. Other DNA sequences in this sample translate to the same CDR3. CDR3 coding DNA: TGTGCCAGCAGCTTAGCCAGGGATAACAATGAGCAGTTCTTC. Protein: CASSLARDNNEQFF. The chain combines TRBV7-2 with TRBJ2-1; tentative D call: TRBD1 (5 bases). The germline V and J ends were trimmed by 0 bases and 5 bases, with 8 bases remaining between them. The CDR3 loop spans 14 amino acids. The germline V gene has CDR1 SGHTA and CDR2 FQGNSA.

In this sample, this clone turned up once. J is TRBJ1-5 and V is TRBV6-5; D is possibly TRBD1 (5 bases). Looked up from germline, CDR1 is MNHEY and CDR2 is SVGAGI. V lost 2 bases and J 10 bases, leaving 12 bases between the germline ends. This CDR3 is built from 13 residues. The CDR3, as DNA: TGTGCCAGCAGTTACACGGGACTTTCTCCCCAGCATTTT. Amino acids: CASSYTGLSPQHF.

The J gene is TRBJ1-4, the V gene TRBV7-2, with 8 nucleotides matching TRBD1. V gave up 2 bases and J gave up 9 bases; unmatched junction bases: 8. The CDR3 loop spans 15 amino acids. Germline lookup yields CDR1 SGHTA and CDR2 FQGNSA. The DNA of the CDR3 is TGTGCCAGCAGCTTAACCCAGGGGGCGACTCAAAAACTGTTTTTT. Its translation: CASSLTQGATQKLFF.

This rearrangement joins TRBV6-2 or TRBV6-3 to TRBJ2-5, with D possibly TRBD2 on 6 matching bases. CDR1 is MNHEY and CDR2 is SVGEGT in the germline V gene. The CDR3 runs 15 residues. Trimming removed 5 bases from V and 5 bases from J, with 18 bases in between. CDR3: CASSPLARPTETQYF. The CDR3 DNA follows: TGTGCCAGCAGTCCCCTAGCGCGCCCTACGGAGACCCAGTACTTC.

V is TRBV4-3 and J is TRBJ1-4, with TRBD1 matching over 7 bases. The CDR3 runs to 15 residues. Losses at the gene ends were 4 bases for V and 0 bases for J; bases not matched to a gene: 2. CDR1 is LGHNA, CDR2 YSLEER, per germline. CDR3 nucleotide sequence: TGCGCCAGCAGCCGAGGGACAGCAACTAATGAAAAACTGTTTTTT. Protein sequence: CASSRGTATNEKLFF.

This chain links TRBV7-9 with TRBJ2-5; TRBD2 aligns across 8 bases. CDR3 length equals 14 residues. The trim removed 3 bases at V and 4 bases at J, leaving 4 bases unmatched. Germline V gene lookup returns CDR1 SEHNR and CDR2 FQNEAQ (reference sequence). The CDR3 reads CASSLEGLGETQYF. The CDR3 DNA is TGTGCCAGCAGCTTGGAGGGACTAGGAGAGACCCAGTACTTC.

The V call is TRBV10-3, the J call TRBJ2-7, with a possible D match to TRBD2 (5 bases). The germline V and J ends were trimmed by 3 bases and 8 bases, with 17 bases remaining between them. CDR3 length: 14 amino acids. CDR1 and CDR2 from the germline V gene are ENHRY and SYGVKD. CDR3 protein: CAISEEGSLIKQYF. The DNA of the CDR3 is TGTGCCATCAGTGAAGAGGGCTCCCTGATTAAGCAGTACTTC.

The rearrangement links TRBV15 to TRBJ1-1, with 8 bases fitting TRBD1. This CDR3 comprises 15 residues. Germline V lookup: CDR1 LNHNV, CDR2 YYDKDF (reference sequence). The V segment lost 4 bases and the J segment 4 bases; nucleotides outside the gene matches: 8. The CDR3 protein is CATSNDRGSGTEAFF. The CDR3 nucleotides read TGTGCCACCAGCAACGACAGGGGAAGTGGCACTGAAGCTTTCTTT.

This clone was picked up one time. The V and J genes are TRBV4-3 and TRBJ2-2; 9 nucleotides align to TRBD2. CDR1 and CDR2 from the germline V gene are LGHNA and YSLEER. The CDR3 length is 18 residues. Germline trimming cut 0 bases from V and 6 bases from J; bases unmatched to any gene: 11. The CDR3 sequence: CASSQELRGGAWAGELFF. The CDR3 coding sequence is TGCGCCAGCAGCCAAGAACTTCGCGGGGGGGCCTGGGCCGGGGAGCTGTTTTTT.

Concerning this clone: The sample has other DNA sequences that encode this CDR3 too. The chain joins TRBV7-2 to TRBJ2-7; D gene uncertain. Trimming cost V 3 bases and J 1 base, with 4 bases left between them. CDR1 and CDR2 (germline): SGHTA, FQGNSA. The CDR3 loop spans 12 amino acids. CDR3 sequence reads: CASSLESYEQYF. The CDR3 region has the DNA TGTGCCAGCAGCTTGGAGTCCTACGAGCAGTACTTC.

The chain combines TRBV19 with TRBJ2-7, with D possibly TRBD2 on 5 matching bases. From germline, CDR1 is LNHDA and CDR2 SQIVND (reference sequence). This CDR3 region has 14 residues. Trimming left V 3 bases short and J 4 bases short, with 13 bases between. Here the CDR3 DNA reads TGTGCCAGTAGTATGGGGAGACAAGTATACGAGCAGTACTTC. Residues: CASSMGRQVYEQYF.

This chain joins TRBV3-1 (or the pseudogene TRBV3-2) and TRBJ2-2; 8 nucleotides match TRBD2. Germline V gene sequence: CDR1 LGHDT, CDR2 YNNKEL (reference sequence). Trimming at V came to 5 bases and at J to 7 bases, leaving 6 bases not matched to a gene. The CDR3 consists of 14 residues. The CDR3 region is CASSSSGTSGELFF. The CDR3, as DNA: TGTGCCAGCAGCTCCAGTGGGACTAGCGGGGAGCTGTTTTTT.

The chain combines TRBV7-8 with TRBJ2-7, with TRBD2 matching 12 bases. The CDR3 extends over 16 amino acids. Germline V gene sequence: CDR1 SGHVS, CDR2 FQNEAQ. With 5 bases clipped from V and 3 bases from J, the junction kept 8 bases outside the gene matches. The CDR3 reads CASSRGTSGSHYEQYF. The CDR3 bases are TGTGCCAGCAGCAGAGGGACTAGCGGGTCCCACTACGAGCAGTACTTC.

The CDR3 sequence: CASSRSGAYEQYF. CDR3 bases: TGTGCCAGTAGCCGAAGCGGGGCGTACGAGCAGTACTTC. V usage is TRBV19 and J usage is TRBJ2-7; 7 bases are a match to TRBD2. This CDR3 region has 13 residues. The J segment lost 4 bases and the V segment lost 6 bases, leaving 6 bases of the junction unmatched. The germline V gene has CDR1 LNHDA and CDR2 SQIVND (reference sequence).

This chain links TRBV7-6 with TRBJ2-5; maybe TRBD1 (5 bases). The ends were cut back, 5 bases at V and 5 bases at J, with 18 bases in the middle. The CDR3 loop spans 15 amino acids. The germline V gene has CDR1 SGHVS and CDR2 FNYEAQ. CDR3 bases: TGTGCCAGCAGCCCTAGGGCAGGGCGTGGCGAGACCCAGTACTTC. Translation: CASSPRAGRGETQYF.

The V and J genes are TRBV7-2 and TRBJ1-2; unclear D gene. V lost 3 bases to trimming and J lost 8 bases, with 13 bases between them. The CDR3 runs to 13 residues. Germline values: CDR1 SGHTA, CDR2 FQGNSA. CDR3: CASSFFGAGGYTF. The DNA for the CDR3 is TGTGCCAGCAGCTTTTTTGGTGCGGGCGGCTACACCTTC.

This chain joins TRBV6-1 and TRBJ1-2; maybe TRBD1 (6 bases). The V gene lost 6 bases and the J gene lost 4 bases, with 9 bases spanning the gap. Germline CDR1 is MNHNS and CDR2 is SASEGT. The CDR3 runs 12 residues. The CDR3: CASSDRSYGYTF. DNA of the CDR3: TGTGCCAGCAGCGACAGGTCCTATGGCTACACCTTC.

The chain employs TRBV30 and TRBJ2-7; 7 bases are shared with TRBD1. This CDR3 has 14 residues. The ends lost 5 bases at V and 2 bases at J; junction bases unmatched: 9. The germline gives CDR1 GTSNPN, CDR2 SVGIG (reference sequence). The CDR3 region is CAWDTGQRTYEQYF. The CDR3 nucleotides read TGTGCCTGGGATACGGGACAGAGGACCTACGAGCAGTACTTC.

This clone has only a few counts. Here the CDR3 reads CASSDQGRSEETQYF. The CDR3 DNA is TGTGCCAGCAGTGACCAGGGGCGATCCGAAGAGACCCAGTACTTC. V gene TRBV6-1 combines with J gene TRBJ2-5; weak D call: TRBD1 (6 bases). CDR1 is MNHNS, CDR2 SASEGT, per germline. The CDR3 contains 15 residues. The germline V and J ends were trimmed by 3 bases and 3 bases, with 14 bases remaining between them.

This clone occurred a few times. CDR3 bases: TGTGCCAGCAGCTTCGGGAGCTACGAGCAGTACTTC. The encoded protein is CASSFGSYEQYF. The V and J genes are TRBV13 and TRBJ2-7, with a weak D call TRBD2 (6 bases). The CDR3 is 12 residues long. Germline CDR1 PRHDT, CDR2 FYEKMQ (reference sequence). The V gene lost 3 bases and the J gene lost 3 bases, with 6 bases spanning the gap.